This is a list of T cell receptor beta chains from one sample in a study of blood T cells in healthy people across ages. Each CDR3 protein is one row after TCRdb ran MiXCR on the 5' RACE reads. Of roughly 500,000 distinct CDR3 sequences listed, 27% were seen once; the top ten hold about 18%. The source material was blood. The receptors here all came from a woman between 65 and 79 years old in good health. Each CDR3 is given without its conserved first and last residue.

TRBJ2-1,TRBV7-7,ASSSNQGSYNEQF
.,TRBV20-1,SAVDRGQETQY
TRBJ1-6,TRBV18,ASSPDAGGGNSPLH
TRBJ2-1,TRBV27,ASSRRDRGFNEQF
TRBJ1-2,TRBV19,ALRDRGLDGYT
TRBJ1-4,TRBV7-2,ASSQAVQGATNEKLF
TRBJ2-7,TRBV7-2,ASSRTGSRNYEQY
TRBJ2-3,TRBV7-3,ASSLHPTASGGRDTQY
TRBJ2-1,TRBV7-2,ASSLMTGRYNEQF
.,TRBV18,ASSSQGVYEQY
.,TRBV5-6,ASSRPPSYEQY
TRBJ1-2,TRBV4-2,ASSPAGEVGYGYT
TRBJ1-2,TRBV6-2/TRBV6-3,ASSSIGGRGYYGYT
TRBJ1-2,TRBV15,ATSRDRQNNYGYT
TRBJ2-3,TRBV7-3,ASSLKRGGGTDTQY
TRBJ1-2,TRBV5-1,ASSLGQLDGYT
TRBJ2-3,TRBV7-9,ASSGKGGLLTDTQY
TRBJ2-5,TRBV20-1,SAGSQETQY
TRBJ2-6,TRBV11-2,ASSLSGASSGANVLT
TRBJ2-5,TRBV3-1,ASSQGTSGGRAAETQY
TRBJ2-3,TRBV5-1,ASSLERLAGADSTDTQY
TRBJ2-5,TRBV21-1,ASSAGTRGRPQETQY
TRBJ2-7,TRBV4-1,ASSHFPDQANEQY
TRBJ2-5,TRBV7-2,ASSLAVMGSH
TRBJ2-5,TRBV5-1,ASNLGLWEETQY
TRBJ2-7,TRBV4-3,ASSQQQGRYEQY
TRBJ2-1,TRBV24-1,ATRGQGPYNEQF
TRBJ2-1,TRBV10-3,AISWSGGTYNEQF